Listed below are T cell receptor beta chains from one sample, sequenced in a study of blood T cell repertoires in COVID-19. TCRdb's copy holds only in-frame clones and misses some; the assay was immunoSEQ multiplex PCR. The table includes 55,000 to 80,000 clones, 86% detected once. The sequencing sample was made of peripheral blood. The receptors here all came from a human donor in a cohort sampled during active COVID-19. Each CDR3 is given with its conserved first and last residue. A D gene is named only where the DNA matches it firmly. Where a row states a size, it is once, few, many or the class of an expanded clone; other rows omit it.

>TRBJ2-1|.|TRBV27|.
CASSLGTGEQFF
TGTGCCAGCAGTCTGGGGACTGGGGAGCAGTTCTTC
>TRBJ2-1|.|TRBV5-6|.
CASGGSEQFF
TGTGCCAGCGGGGGGAGTGAGCAGTTCTTC
>TRBJ1-2|.|TRBV18|.
CASSKIHRSAGDGYTF
TGTGCCAGCTCAAAGATACACAGGTCGGCGGGAGATGGCTACACCTTC
>TRBJ2-7|.|TRBV18|.
CASSLLDSYEQYF
TGTGCCAGCTCTCTTTTAGACTCCTACGAGCAGTACTTC
>TRBJ2-6|.|TRBV7-9|.
CASSFRVSGANVLTF
TGTGCCAGCAGCTTCAGGGTCTCTGGGGCCAACGTCCTGACTTTC
>TRBJ2-3|.|TRBV27|.
CASSLSGFESTDTQYF
TGTGCCAGCAGTTTGTCAGGTTTTGAGAGCACAGATACGCAGTATTTT
>TRBJ2-5|.|TRBV9|.
CASSVVGGANSETQYF
TGTGCCAGCAGCGTAGTAGGGGGGGCGAATTCAGAGACCCAGTACTTC
>TRBJ2-5|.|TRBV15|TRBD2
CATGTRQETQYF
TGTGCCACCGGGACTAGGCAAGAGACCCAGTACTTC
>TRBJ1-2|.|TRBV7-9|TRBD1
CASSLQGAEGDGYTF
TGTGCCAGCAGCCTACAGGGGGCAGAGGGGGATGGCTACACCTTC
>TRBJ1-1|.|TRBV6-5|TRBD1
CASRDRESTEAFF
TGTGCCAGCAGGGACAGGGAGAGCACTGAAGCTTTCTTT
>TRBJ2-1|.|TRBV7-9|.
CASSPGRGGWVNEQFF
TGTGCCAGCAGCCCCGGAAGGGGGGGGTGGGTCAATGAGCAGTTCTTC
>TRBJ2-3|.|TRBV7-2|TRBD2
CASSSRGGRTDTQYF
TGTGCCAGCAGCTCGCGGGGGGGCCGGACAGATACGCAGTATTTT
>TRBJ2-1|.|TRBV11-2|TRBD2
CASSRLAGGQFF
TGTGCCAGCAGCCGACTAGCGGGGGGCCAGTTCTTC
>TRBJ2-3|.|TRBV5-4|TRBD1
CASSPGQGAGADTQYF
TGTGCCAGCAGCCCGGGACAGGGGGCAGGGGCAGATACGCAGTATTTT
>TRBJ2-3|.|TRBV5-4|TRBD2
CASSLAGWDTQYF
TGTGCCAGCAGCTTAGCGGGATGGGATACGCAGTATTTT
>TRBJ2-3|.|TRBV27|TRBD2
CASSLVAGGTDTQYF
TGTGCCAGCAGTTTAGTAGCGGGGGGCACAGATACGCAGTATTTT
>TRBJ2-7|.|TRBV6-6|TRBD1
CASGPQGLLSEQYF
TGTGCCAGCGGCCCACAGGGGCTCCTCTCCGAGCAGTACTTC
>TRBJ2-3|.|TRBV4-3|TRBD1
CASSQGQGAFVTDTQYF
TGCGCCAGCAGCCAAGGACAGGGGGCGTTTGTGACAGATACGCAGTATTTT
>TRBJ1-2|.|TRBV9|TRBD1
CASSEEETGRNYGYTF
TGTGCCAGCAGCGAGGAGGAGACAGGGCGTAACTATGGCTACACCTTC
>TRBJ2-3|.|TRBV18|TRBD2
CASSQTSGGPTDTQYF
TGTGCCAGCTCGCAGACTAGCGGGGGGCCGACAGATACGCAGTATTTT
>TRBJ2-2|few|TRBV3-1/TRBV3-2|.
CASSFSRGELFF
TGTGCCAGCAGCTTTAGCCGCGGGGAGCTGTTTTTT
>TRBJ1-5|few|TRBV7-8|.
CASGFGQPNQPQHF
TGTGCCAGCGGCTTCGGACAGCCAAATCAGCCCCAGCATTTT
>TRBJ2-1|.|TRBV15|TRBD1
CATSSKTGGAYNEQFF
TGTGCCACCAGCAGTAAAACAGGGGGTGCCTACAATGAGCAGTTCTTC
>TRBJ1-6|few|TRBV5-6|.
CASSPVGARSPLHF
TGTGCCAGCAGCCCGGTGGGGGCGAGGTCACCCCTCCACTTT
>TRBJ2-3|.|TRBV7-2|TRBD2
CASDSGGANTQYF
TGTGCCAGCGATAGCGGGGGGGCGAATACGCAGTATTTT
>TRBJ1-1|once|TRBV28|TRBD1
CASSGDRVGTEAFF
TGTGCCAGCAGTGGGGACAGGGTGGGCACTGAAGCTTTCTTT
>TRBJ1-2|.|TRBV6-5|TRBD1
CASSREQGAYGYTF
TGTGCCAGCAGCCGGGAACAGGGGGCCTATGGCTACACCTTC